The 24 T cell receptor beta chains in this list originate from one sample, sequenced in a study of CD8 T cells in ankylosing spondylitis. MiXCR was run by TCRdb on the 5' RACE reads, yielding one entry per CDR3 protein. The sample records 50,000 to 65,000 distinct CDR3 sequences, about 7.8% being singletons. The sample was blood, either unsorted or a sorted T cell fraction (not recorded which). Receptor source: a female donor with ankylosing spondylitis or in good health (not recorded which).

This clonotype was seen ten or more times. The rearrangement links TRBV28 to TRBJ1-5; tentatively, D is TRBD1 (6 bases). The V and J ends lost 1 base and 2 bases respectively, with 15 bases between them. The germline V gene encodes CDR1 MDHEN and CDR2 SYDVKM. The CDR3 sequence is 17 residues long. The CDR3 nucleotides read TGTGCCAGCAGTTTATTAAGGGGTGAGGGGGGCAATCAGCCCCAGCATTTT. Protein sequence: CASSLLRGEGGNQPQHF.

This clonotype was found a few times. The V call is TRBV7-2, the J call TRBJ2-7, with TRBD2 identical over 7 bases. The CDR3 runs to 14 residues. CDR1 is SGHTA and CDR2 is FQGNSA in the germline V gene. Trimming at V came to 5 bases and at J to 3 bases, leaving 7 bases not matched to a gene. The CDR3 coding sequence is TGTGCCAGCAGCGACCGGGACTACGTCTACGAGCAGTACGTC. Translation: CASSDRDYVYEQYV.

This clonotype was counted many times. CDR3 sequence (DNA): TGTGCCAGCAGCTTTTTGCTACTCACAGATACGCAGTATTTT. Protein: CASSFLLLTDTQYF. The rearrangement uses TRBV7-8 and TRBJ2-3, with D unclear. V dropped 3 bases and J dropped 2 bases, with 9 bases sitting between them. The CDR3 length is 14 residues. Germline V lookup: CDR1 SGHVS, CDR2 FQNEAQ.

In this sample, this clonotype turned up many times. The chain uses TRBV28 and TRBJ1-6; 7 positions agree with TRBD1. Germline CDR1 and CDR2: MDHEN and SYDVKM. This CDR3 has 15 residues. Trimming removed 6 bases from V and 7 bases from J; junction bases left unmatched: 9. The CDR3 is CASSSQQGRNSPLHF. The CDR3 DNA is TGTGCCAGCAGCTCCCAACAGGGGAGAAATTCACCCCTCCACTTT.

This clonotype has at least ten counts. The junction shows a germline mismatch at one end, possibly a read error. V is TRBV7-2 and J is TRBJ1-2; D is possibly TRBD1 (5 bases). The CDR3 totals 13 residues. Germline CDR1 reads SGHTA; CDR2 reads FQGNSA. CDR3 amino acids: CASSLVGGYGYTF. The CDR3 bases are TGCGCCAGCAGCTTAGTTGGGGGCTATGGCTACACCTTC.

This clonotype showed up many times. This chain joins TRBV5-1 and TRBJ2-7; 8 positions agree with TRBD1. The CDR3 totals 15 residues. V dropped 4 bases and J dropped 0; count of bases not matched to a gene: 6. Per germline, CDR1 SGHRS and CDR2 YFSETQ. CDR3 protein: CASSLAGGSSYEQYF. The CDR3, as DNA: TGCGCCAGCAGCCTCGCAGGGGGCAGCTCCTACGAGCAGTACTTC.

CDR3 bases: TGTGCCAGCAGCTTAGACCGAGCTGAGCAGTTCTTC. Translation: CASSLDRAEQFF. The V gene is TRBV11-2, the J gene TRBJ2-1; D unclear. CDR1 and CDR2 from the germline V gene are SGHAT and FQNNGV. CDR3 size: 12 residues. V was shortened by 0 bases and J by 9 bases, with 6 bases between the two germline ends.

CDR3 in amino acids: CASSLGTDGNTIYF. CDR3 nucleotides: TGTGCCAGCAGCTTAGGGACGGATGGAAACACCATATATTTT. The rearrangement uses TRBV7-9 and TRBJ1-3, with D unresolved. Germline lookup yields CDR1 SEHNR and CDR2 FQNEAQ (reference sequence). V was clipped by 1 base and J by 3 bases, with 7 bases between them. The CDR3 is 14 amino acids. Combining the CDR3 with reference TRBV7-9 and TRBJ1-3 gives the whole variable domain DTGVSQNPRHKITKRGQNVTFRCDPISEHNRLYWYRQTLGQGPEFLTYFQNEAQLEKSRLLSDRFSAERPKGSFSTLEIQRTEQGDSAMYLCASSLGTDGNTIYFGEGSWLTVV.

This clonotype appeared many times. The rearrangement joins TRBV7-2 to TRBJ2-1; TRBD2 agrees at 9 bases. This CDR3 comprises 16 residues. Germline V gene data show CDR1 as SGHTA and CDR2 as FQGNSA. The V and J ends lost 1 base and 2 bases, in that order; junction bases with no gene match: 3. The CDR3, as DNA: TGTGCCAGCAGCTTAGGTAGCGGGGGACCCTACAATGAGCAGTTCTTC. This sequence encodes CASSLGSGGPYNEQFF. The whole variable domain, filled in from reference TRBV7-2 and TRBJ2-1, reads GAGVSQSPSNKVTEKGKDVELRCDPISGHTALYWYRQSLGQGLEFLIYFQGNSAPDKSGLPSDRFSAERTGGSVSTLTIQRTQQEDSAVYLCASSLGSGGPYNEQFFGPGTRLTVL.

This clonotype was seen many times. The V and J genes are TRBV9 and TRBJ2-3; no firm D call. The V gene's germline CDR1 is SGDLS and CDR2 YYNGEE. V dropped 0 bases and J dropped 4 bases, with 6 bases sitting between them. The CDR3 runs 13 residues. The CDR3 loop reads CASSVALADTQYF. The CDR3 bases are TGTGCCAGCAGCGTAGCTCTCGCAGATACGCAGTATTTT.

Many counts were recorded for this clonotype. The V and J genes are TRBV20-1 and TRBJ1-5; no clear D. CDR1 and CDR2 (germline): DFQATT, SNEGSKA (reference sequence). The CDR3 has 16 amino acids. V lost 0 bases and J lost 1, with 13 bases in between. In DNA form, the CDR3 reads TGCAGTGCTAGAGATTCACGGGTCTACAGCAATCAGCCCCAGCATTTT. Translated, it gives CSARDSRVYSNQPQHF.

This clonotype was seen repeatedly, ten times or more. CDR3 residues: CASSGDTEAFF. CDR3 DNA: TGCGCCAGCAGCGGAGACACTGAAGCTTTCTTT. The chain joins TRBV5-1 to TRBJ1-1; D unclear. Germline values: CDR1 SGHRS, CDR2 YFSETQ. Trimming cost V 4 bases and J 3 bases, with 4 bases left between them. The CDR3 spans 11 residues.

This clonotype was found many times. V and J are TRBV5-1 and TRBJ1-1, with D possibly TRBD1 on 5 matching bases. Germline V gene data show CDR1 as SGHRS and CDR2 as YFSETQ. The ends were cut back, 0 bases at V and 3 bases at J, with 9 bases in the middle. The CDR3 is made up of 14 amino acids. The chain's CDR3 is CASSLGGVYTEAFF. CDR3 DNA sequence: TGCGCCAGCAGCTTGGGGGGCGTTTACACTGAAGCTTTCTTT.

This clonotype was observed many times. The chain uses TRBV20-1 and TRBJ2-1, with 9 bases matching TRBD2. This CDR3 is 17 amino acids long. CDR1 is DFQATT, CDR2 SNEGSKA, per germline (reference sequence). The ends lost 1 base at V and 4 bases at J; junction bases unmatched: 11. As DNA, the CDR3 is TGCAGTGCTAGAGCGGGACTAGCAACTCGGGTGTACAATGAGCAGTTCTTC. It codes for CSARAGLATRVYNEQFF.

The rearrangement uses TRBV29-1 and TRBJ2-7; possibly TRBD1 for D (6 bases). Germline V gene sequence: CDR1 SQVTM, CDR2 ANQGSEA. V shed 4 bases and J shed 1 base, with 11 bases lying between them. There are 13 residues in the CDR3. The CDR3 region has the DNA TGCAGCGTTGGGCAGGGGAGATCCTACGAGCAGTACTTC. Encoded protein: CSVGQGRSYEQYF.

Many counts were recorded for this clonotype. The chain combines TRBV5-6 with TRBJ1-2; D may be TRBD1 (5 bases). CDR3 length: 15 residues. Germline V gene data show CDR1 as SGHDT and CDR2 as YYEEEE. V gave up 2 bases and J gave up 4 bases, with 15 bases separating them. CDR3 amino acids: CASSFPTTGGYGYTF. In DNA, the CDR3 is TGTGCCAGCAGCTTCCCCACCACAGGCGGCTATGGCTACACCTTC.

This clonotype was seen repeatedly, ten times or more. The chain has TRBV6-5 and TRBJ2-1, with D tentatively TRBD1 (5 bases). The germline V gene encodes CDR1 MNHEY and CDR2 SVGAGI. V gave up 3 bases and J gave up 4 bases, with 22 bases separating them. The CDR3 length is 18 residues. CDR3 loop: CASSYGGARFRIYNEQFF. The DNA of the CDR3 is TGTGCCAGCAGTTATGGTGGGGCGCGGTTTAGAATTTACAATGAGCAGTTCTTC.

This clonotype was recorded many times. The CDR3 region has the DNA TGCAGTGCTAGGGCGGGGGGCCCCGGGGATACGCAGTATTTT. This gives the protein CSARAGGPGDTQYF. V and J are TRBV20-1 and TRBJ2-3; 8 bases agree with TRBD2. The V gene end was trimmed by 3 bases and the J gene end by 6 bases; junction bases not matched to a gene: 8. The CDR3 is made up of 14 amino acids. Germline V gene sequence: CDR1 DFQATT, CDR2 SNEGSKA (reference sequence).

This clonotype has ten or more counts. The gene calls are TRBV20-1 and TRBJ1-1, with TRBD1 matching 8 bases. Trimming removed 5 bases from V and 5 bases from J; junction bases left unmatched: 10. This CDR3 has 14 residues. Germline lookup yields CDR1 DFQATT and CDR2 SNEGSKA (reference sequence). The CDR3 protein is CSASLDRDKTEAFF. CDR3 DNA sequence: TGCAGTGCTTCTCTGGACAGGGATAAGACTGAAGCTTTCTTT.

There are a few counts of this clonotype. This chain links TRBV11-1 with TRBJ2-1; D call uncertain. Trimming pared 4 bases from V and 2 bases from J, leaving 21 bases between. Germline V gene sequence: CDR1 SGHAT, CDR2 FQDESV (reference sequence). This CDR3 comprises 18 residues. CDR3 sequence: CASSSIPPRFSPYNEQFF. In DNA, the CDR3 is TGTGCCAGCAGCTCGATTCCCCCCCGGTTTAGCCCCTACAATGAGCAGTTCTTC. The whole variable domain, filled in from reference TRBV11-1 and TRBJ2-1, reads EAEVAQSPRYKITEKSQAVAFWCDPISGHATLYWYRQILGQGPELLVQFQDESVVDDSQLPKDRFSAERLKGVDSTLKIQPAELGDSAMYLCASSSIPPRFSPYNEQFFGPGTRLTVL.

This clonotype was detected ten times or more. V and J are TRBV6-1 and TRBJ2-7, with D maybe TRBD1 (6 bases). The CDR3 consists of 13 residues. The germline V gene encodes CDR1 MNHNS and CDR2 SASEGT. V was pared by 6 bases and J by 1 base, with 10 bases between. DNA of the CDR3: TGTGCCAGCAGGAAACAGGGTTCCTACGAGCAGTACGTC. Its protein is CASRKQGSYEQYV.

This clonotype was recorded at least ten times. V is TRBV5-1 and J is TRBJ2-1; D is undetermined. The CDR3 loop spans 15 amino acids. Germline V gene lookup returns CDR1 SGHRS and CDR2 YFSETQ. V gave up 3 bases and J gave up 1 base, with 11 bases separating them. The CDR3 loop is CASSSDFLSYNEQFF. The CDR3 nucleotides are TGCGCCAGCAGCTCAGACTTCCTATCCTACAATGAGCAGTTCTTC. Full variable domain (outside the CDR3, taken from reference TRBV5-1 and TRBJ2-1): KAGVTQTPRYLIKTRGQQVTLSCSPISGHRSVSWYQQTPGQGLQFLFEYFSETQRNKGNFPGRFSGRQFSNSRSEMNVSTLELGDSALYLCASSSDFLSYNEQFFGPGTRLTVL.

DNA of the CDR3: TGTGCCAGCAGCTTACAGGCAGGGGGCTTCGCGAACACCGGGGAGCTGTTTTTT. Its protein product is CASSLQAGGFANTGELFF. V and J are TRBV11-2 and TRBJ2-2; TRBD1 matches 8 bases. The CDR3 extends over 18 amino acids. J lost 0 bases, V lost 2 bases, and 8 bases had no gene match. Germline V gives CDR1 SGHAT, CDR2 FQNNGV.

In its sample, this clonotype was seen many times. The rearrangement links TRBV27 to TRBJ1-1; 8 bases agree with TRBD1. J lost 1 base, V lost 6 bases, and 10 bases had no gene match. CDR3 size: 16 residues. Germline V gene data show CDR1 as MNHEY and CDR2 as SMNVEV (reference sequence). The CDR3 DNA follows: TGTGCCAGCAGACGAAAAACGACAGGGGCGAACACTGAAGCTTTCTTT. Residues: CASRRKTTGANTEAFF.